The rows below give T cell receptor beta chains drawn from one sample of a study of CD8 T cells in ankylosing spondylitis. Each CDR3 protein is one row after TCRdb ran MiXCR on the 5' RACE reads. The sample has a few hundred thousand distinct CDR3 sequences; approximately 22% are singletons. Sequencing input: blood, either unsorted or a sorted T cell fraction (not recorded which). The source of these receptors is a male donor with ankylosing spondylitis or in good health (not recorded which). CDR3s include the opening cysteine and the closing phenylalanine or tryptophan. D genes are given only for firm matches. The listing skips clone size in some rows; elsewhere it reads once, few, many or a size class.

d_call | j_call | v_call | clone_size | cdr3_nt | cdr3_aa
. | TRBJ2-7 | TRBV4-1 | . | TGCGCCAGCAGCCAAGAAAGCCTCTACGAGCAGTACTTC | CASSQESLYEQYF
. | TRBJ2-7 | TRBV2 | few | TGTGCCAGCAGGTGGTCCTACGAGCAGTACTTC | CASRWSYEQYF
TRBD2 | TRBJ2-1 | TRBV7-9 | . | TGTGCCAGCACCCGGAGGGAGGGTGAGCAGTTCTTC | CASTRREGEQFF
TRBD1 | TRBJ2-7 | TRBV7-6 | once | TGTGCCAGCAGCCGATTGTCGGGACAGGGTATGCACGAGCAGTACTTC | CASSRLSGQGMHEQYF
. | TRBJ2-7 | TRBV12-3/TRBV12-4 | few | TGTGCCAGCAGTTTGCTTCCGGCCTCCTACGAGCAGTACTTC | CASSLLPASYEQYF
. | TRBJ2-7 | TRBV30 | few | TGTGCCTGGAGTCCCGGGGTCTACGAGCAGTACTTC | CAWSPGVYEQYF
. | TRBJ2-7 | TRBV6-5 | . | TGTGCCAGCAGTTACTCGCAGGGAAAGAACGAGCAGTACTTC | CASSYSQGKNEQYF
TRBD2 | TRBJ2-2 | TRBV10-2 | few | TGCGCCAGCAGTGAGCGGCCGGGACTAGCGGGGCAAGACCCGAACACCGGGGAGCTGTTTTTT | CASSERPGLAGQDPNTGELFF
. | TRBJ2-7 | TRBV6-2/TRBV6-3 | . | TGTGCCAGCAGCCAGAGGGTTCTCTACGAGCAGTACTTC | CASSQRVLYEQYF
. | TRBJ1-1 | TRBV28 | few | TGTGCCAGCAGGCCAGACAGCTCCTACACTGAAGCTTTCTTT | CASRPDSSYTEAFF
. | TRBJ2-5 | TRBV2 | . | TGTGCCAGCAGTGAACGTGGGGCGGTCCAAGAGACCCAGTACTTC | CASSERGAVQETQYF
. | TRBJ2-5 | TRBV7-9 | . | TGTGCCAGCAGCTTATCTGGCACAGAAGAGACCCAGTACTTC | CASSLSGTEETQYF
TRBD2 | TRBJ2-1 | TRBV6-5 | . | TGTGCCAGCAGTTACCTTAGCGGGGGCCGAAAGAGTGAGCAGTTCTTC | CASSYLSGGRKSEQFF
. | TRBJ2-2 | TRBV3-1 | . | TGTGCCTGCAGCCAGCCTGAGGCAGGGACCGGGGAGCTGTTTTTT | CACSQPEAGTGELFF
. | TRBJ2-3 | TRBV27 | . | TGTGCCAGCAGTTCGATTATGACAGGCCTAGGCACAGATACGCAGTATTTT | CASSSIMTGLGTDTQYF
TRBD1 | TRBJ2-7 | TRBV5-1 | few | TGCGCCAGCAGTTGGACCGGGACAGTCTACGAGCAGTACTTC | CASSWTGTVYEQYF
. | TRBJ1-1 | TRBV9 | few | TGTGCCAGCAGCGTAGCCCCTGCTACCCTAAACACTGAAGCTTTCTTT | CASSVAPATLNTEAFF
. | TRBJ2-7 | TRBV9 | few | TGTGCCAGCAGCGTAGATTTGGGTCTCGAGCAGTACTTC | CASSVDLGLEQYF
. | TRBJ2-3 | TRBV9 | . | TGTGCCAGCAGCGTATTTGGGGGGGCCGTCACAGATACGCAGTATTTT | CASSVFGGAVTDTQYF
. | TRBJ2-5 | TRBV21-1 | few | TGTGCCAGCGGTATACAGGGACAAGAGACCCAGTACTTC | CASGIQGQETQYF
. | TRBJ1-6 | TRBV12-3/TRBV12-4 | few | TGTGCCAGCAGTTTGGCACCCGCATCACCCCTCCACTTT | CASSLAPASPLHF
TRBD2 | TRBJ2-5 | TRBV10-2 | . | TGCGCCAGCAGTGAGAGCGGGACGACGGGGACCCAGTACTTC | CASSESGTTGTQYF
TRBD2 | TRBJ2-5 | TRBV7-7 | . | TGTGCTAGCAGCCGCGGGGGTATCACGGAGACCCAGTACTTC | CASSRGGITETQYF
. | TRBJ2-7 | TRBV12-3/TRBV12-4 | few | TGTGCCAGCAGTTACGGGATGGGGACGGTAGAAAACGAGCAGTACTTC | CASSYGMGTVENEQYF
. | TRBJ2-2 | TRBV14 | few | TGTGCCAGCAGCCCCCGGGGGTACGGGGAGCTGTTTTTT | CASSPRGYGELFF
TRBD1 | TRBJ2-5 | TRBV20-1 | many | TGCAGTGCTAGAGATCGGGACGGGACAGGGTTTGAGACCCAGTACTTC | CSARDRDGTGFETQYF
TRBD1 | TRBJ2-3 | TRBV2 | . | TGTGCCAGCAGTGCAGGGGGTAGTGTGACAGATACGCAGTATTTT | CASSAGGSVTDTQYF
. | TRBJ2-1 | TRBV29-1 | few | TGCAGCGTTGAAGCACTACAGGGAAGACCCCCCAATGAGCAGTTCTTC | CSVEALQGRPPNEQFF
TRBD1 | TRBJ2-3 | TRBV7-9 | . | TGTGCCTTAGGACAGGATAGCACAGATACGCAGTATTTT | CALGQDSTDTQYF
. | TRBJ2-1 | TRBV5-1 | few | TGCGCCAGCAGCGCCACAGGGCTAAGCTCCTACAATGAGCAGTTCTTC | CASSATGLSSYNEQFF
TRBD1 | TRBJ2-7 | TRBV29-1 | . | TGCAGCGTTGTACAGGGGACGGCCTACGAGCAGTACTTC | CSVVQGTAYEQYF
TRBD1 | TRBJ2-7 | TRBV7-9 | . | TGTGCCAGCAGCGGCCTGGGACAGGGATCCTACGAGCAGTACTTC | CASSGLGQGSYEQYF
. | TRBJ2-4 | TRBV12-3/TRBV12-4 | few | TGTGCCAGCAGTTTGGGTGAGGGGGGAGACATTCAGTACTTC | CASSLGEGGDIQYF
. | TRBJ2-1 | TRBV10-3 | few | TGTGCCATCAGGGATTGGGGCCCCTACAATGAGCAGTTCTTC | CAIRDWGPYNEQFF
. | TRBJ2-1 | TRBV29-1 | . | TGCAGCGTTGAAGTTGTTGTTTGGGGCCTGGAGGTCGATGAGCAGTTCTTC | CSVEVVVWGLEVDEQFF
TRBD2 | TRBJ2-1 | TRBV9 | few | TGTGCCAGCAGCGTCGGCGGGGGGGGCCGCGAGCAGTTCTTC | CASSVGGGGREQFF
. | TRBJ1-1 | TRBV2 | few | TGTGCCAGCAGAGGTGAGGGGGTGAACACTGAAGCTTTCTTT | CASRGEGVNTEAFF
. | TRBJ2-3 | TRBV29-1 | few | TGCAGCGTCATAGGGGGGGCTTACACAGATACGCAGTATTTT | CSVIGGAYTDTQYF
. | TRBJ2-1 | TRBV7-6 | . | TGTGCCAGCAGCCCCTCAGGGGTAGTAGGAAATGAGCAGTTCTTC | CASSPSGVVGNEQFF
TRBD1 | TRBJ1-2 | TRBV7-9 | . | TGTGCCAGCAGCCACCCGACAGGGAATGGCTACACCTTC | CASSHPTGNGYTF